Following are 30 T cell receptor beta chains from one sample sequenced in a study of cytomegalovirus exposure and HLA in healthy donors (dated by TCRdb to 2017 to 2019). Library preparation employed the immunoSEQ multiplex PCR assay. A mixture of 60 forward primers for TCR Vbeta segments and 13 reverse primers for TCR Jbeta segments was used in the multiplex PCR. Imported from immuneACCESS, the table was reduced by TCRdb to in-frame sequences with V and J called. These copies leave out some clones; in studies compared against another copy, an unresolved V gene accounts for under half, and the cause of the remainder is not known. The sample records about 120,000 clones, 60% to 85% of which are singletons. The ten largest clones add up to over 1.5% of the sample. The source material was PBMCs. Source of these receptors: a woman under 30 in good health and CMV-seronegative.

In this sample, this clone turned up once. The V call is TRBV11-3, the J call TRBJ2-7; TRBD2 aligns across 10 bases. The CDR3 consists of 15 residues. Germline values: CDR1 SGHNT, CDR2 YENEEA. V was clipped by 0 bases and J by 3 bases; unmatched bases: 2. The CDR3 DNA follows: TGTGCCAGCAGCTTAGATACTAGCGGGGTCTACGAGCAGTACTTC. Translation gives CASSLDTSGVYEQYF.

The chain links TRBV7-6 to TRBJ1-2, with TRBD1 as a possible D gene (6 bases). The germline V gene encodes CDR1 SGHVS and CDR2 FNYEAQ. This CDR3 is built from 14 residues. Trimming shortened V by 2 bases and J by 2 bases, and 9 bases separated the two germline ends. CDR3 region: CASSLFQGNYGYTF. CDR3 coding DNA: TGTGCCAGCAGCTTATTTCAGGGGAACTATGGCTACACCTTC.

The chain couples TRBV30 to TRBJ2-7, with 13 nucleotides matching TRBD2. Trimming removed 4 bases from V and 6 bases from J; junction bases left unmatched: 6. Looked up from germline, CDR1 is GTSNPN and CDR2 is SVGIG (reference sequence). This CDR3 has 14 amino acids. The CDR3 DNA follows: TGTGCCTGGACCCGACTAGCGGGGGGCGGCGAGCAGTACTTC. Protein: CAWTRLAGGGEQYF.

CDR3 in DNA: TGTGCCAGCAGCTTAGGTGGAGGGAGCGTTCACGAGCAGTACTTC. Protein: CASSLGGGSVHEQYF. The chain employs TRBV13 and TRBJ2-7; D is possibly TRBD2 (6 bases). CDR1 is PRHDT, CDR2 FYEKMQ, per germline (reference sequence). The CDR3 is 15 amino acids. Trimming removed 0 bases from V and 5 bases from J, with 14 bases in between. Variable domain in full (rest from reference TRBV13 and TRBJ2-7): AAGVIQSPRHLIKEKRETATLKCYPIPRHDTVYWYQQGPGQDPQFLISFYEKMQSDKGSIPDRFSAQQFSDYHSELNMSSLELGDSALYFCASSLGGGSVHEQYFGPGTRLTVT.

The V gene is TRBV5-1, the J gene TRBJ1-6; 10 bases agree with TRBD1. The germline V gene has CDR1 SGHRS and CDR2 YFSETQ. After removal of 2 bases from V and 7 bases from J, the junction contained 3 bases not matched to a gene. The CDR3 contains 15 residues. The CDR3 nucleotides are TGCGCCAGCAGCTTCGCGGGACAGGGGAATTCACCCCTCCACTTT. Translated: CASSFAGQGNSPLHF.

This clone came up a few times. The CDR3 protein is CATIRDGNQPQHF. CDR3 coding DNA: TGTGCCACCATCCGGGATGGCAATCAGCCCCAGCATTTT. This chain joins TRBV6-1 and TRBJ1-5; D remains ambiguous. From germline, CDR1 is MNHNS and CDR2 SASEGT. This CDR3 is built from 13 residues. Trimming removed 10 bases at V and 2 bases at J, with 12 bases between.

The genes are TRBV30 and TRBJ1-2; perhaps TRBD1 as D (5 bases). The V and J ends lost 0 bases and 5 bases respectively, with 13 bases between them. From germline, CDR1 is GTSNPN and CDR2 SVGIG (reference sequence). CDR3 length: 14 amino acids. CDR3 nucleotide sequence: TGTGCCTGGAGTGTAGCGGGACGGGGGTATGGCTACACCTTC. Residues: CAWSVAGRGYGYTF.

Written as DNA, the CDR3 is TGTGCCAGCAACTCCGGGCAGGGAATCTACAATGAGCAGTTCTTC. Its protein is CASNSGQGIYNEQFF. The chain employs TRBV28 and TRBJ2-1; tentative D call: TRBD1 (5 bases). The CDR3 has 15 residues. From germline, CDR1 is MDHEN and CDR2 SYDVKM. Trimming shortened V by 7 bases and J by 3 bases, and 16 bases separated the two germline ends.

The chain uses TRBV5-4 and TRBJ2-5; 9 positions agree with TRBD1. This CDR3 is 14 amino acids long. V lost 2 bases to trimming and J lost 4 bases; unmatched junction nucleotides: 3. In germline, CDR1 is SGHNT, CDR2 YYREEE (reference sequence). The CDR3 spells CASSFLDRGETQYF. CDR3 in DNA: TGTGCCAGCAGCTTTTTGGACAGGGGAGAGACCCAGTACTTC.

The table lists this clone with a few counts. The gene calls are TRBV28 and TRBJ1-1; D is possibly TRBD1 (5 bases). V lost 8 bases to trimming and J lost 1 base, with 17 bases between them. Looked up from germline, CDR1 is MDHEN and CDR2 is SYDVKM. CDR3 size: 15 residues. DNA of the CDR3: TGTGCCAGCCTCCCGGGGGGGGAAAGGAACACTGAAGCTTTCTTT. This gives the protein CASLPGGERNTEAFF.

The gene calls are TRBV7-8 and TRBJ1-2; 9 nucleotides match TRBD1. Trimming removed 3 bases from V and 4 bases from J; junction bases left unmatched: 6. This CDR3 spans 15 amino acids. The germline V gene encodes CDR1 SGHVS and CDR2 FQNEAQ. The CDR3 is CASSLGQGATYGYTF. The CDR3 coding sequence is TGTGCCAGCAGCTTGGGACAGGGCGCAACCTATGGCTACACCTTC.

This clone was found once. The J gene is TRBJ1-2, the V gene TRBV28, with D tentatively TRBD1 (5 bases). This CDR3 contains 14 residues. From germline, CDR1 is MDHEN and CDR2 SYDVKM. V was pared by 6 bases and J by 4 bases, with 15 bases between. The CDR3 region has the DNA TGTGCCAGCAGCCAGGCAGGGTCCCCCTATGGCTACACCTTC. It encodes CASSQAGSPYGYTF.

This clone was found a few times. The chain uses TRBV10-1 and TRBJ2-1, with D unresolved. Trimming shortened V by 0 bases and J by 5 bases, and 5 bases separated the two germline ends. The length of the CDR3 is 13 residues. Germline lookup yields CDR1 WNHNN and CDR2 SYGVQD (reference sequence). CDR3 sequence (DNA): TGCGCCAGCAGTGAGTCTAGAAACAATGAGCAGTTCTTC. Translating gives CASSESRNNEQFF.

This chain joins TRBV10-3 and TRBJ2-5; D not resolved. Germline CDR1 and CDR2: ENHRY and SYGVKD. This CDR3 spans 12 amino acids. V was cut by 5 bases and J by 4 bases, with 8 bases left in between. The CDR3 DNA sequence: TGTGCCATCAGTCAGGAAGGAGAGACCCAGTACTTC. Protein: CAISQEGETQYF.

The chain is built from TRBV4-1 and TRBJ1-3, with D perhaps TRBD1 (5 bases). V lost 2 bases, J lost 1 base, and 12 bases lay in between. Germline CDR1 reads MGHRA; CDR2 reads YSYEKL. There are 16 residues in the CDR3. The DNA of the CDR3 is TGCGCCAGCAGCCAACCAACCGGGACTTCTGGAAACACCATATATTTT. Its translation: CASSQPTGTSGNTIYF.

This chain connects TRBV7-9 to TRBJ2-1; TRBD1 agrees at 9 bases. CDR1 and CDR2 from the germline V gene are SEHNR and FQNEAQ (reference sequence). The CDR3 has 16 amino acids. V lost 4 bases and J lost 6; bases outside the gene matches: 10. CDR3 sequence (DNA): TGTGCCAGCAGCTCCCGGGACAGGGTTGTGTCCAATGAGCAGTTCTTC. It encodes CASSSRDRVVSNEQFF.

The chain recombines TRBV28 with TRBJ1-2; 9 bases align to TRBD1. V shed 8 bases, J shed 4 bases, and the junction held 8 bases outside the gene matches. There are 14 residues in the CDR3. The germline CDR1 and CDR2 sequences are MDHEN and SYDVKM. CDR3 DNA: TGTGCCAGCGGGGAGACAGGGGGAGCCTATGGCTACACCTTC. Its translation: CASGETGGAYGYTF.

A single count supports this clone. This chain joins TRBV18 and TRBJ2-6; D unclear. The CDR3 runs 14 residues. In germline, CDR1 is KGHSH, CDR2 LQKENI. V lost 8 bases, J lost 0 bases, and 8 bases lay in between. For the CDR3, the DNA is TGTGCCAGCGCCTATGGCTCTGGGGCCAACGTCCTGACTTTC. Translation: CASAYGSGANVLTF. The full variable domain, in which reference TRBV18 and TRBJ2-6 provide the parts outside the CDR3, is NAGVMQNPRHLVRRRGQEARLRCSPMKGHSHVYWYRQLPEEGLKFMVYLQKENIIDESGMPKERFSAEFPKEGPSILRIQQVVRGDSAAYFCASAYGSGANVLTFGAGSRLTVL.

V gene TRBV5-6 combines with J gene TRBJ1-1, with D maybe TRBD1 (6 bases). The ends were cut back, 4 bases at V and 5 bases at J, with 15 bases in the middle. CDR3 length equals 14 residues. Germline-derived CDR1 and CDR2 are SGHDT and YYEEEE. The CDR3 loop reads CASSIRGLMTEAFF. CDR3 DNA: TGTGCCAGCAGCATCAGGGGATTGATGACTGAAGCTTTCTTT.

The chain employs TRBV18 and TRBJ2-7; D is possibly TRBD2 (5 bases). The germline CDR1 and CDR2 sequences are KGHSH and LQKENI. With 0 bases removed from V and 2 bases from J, the gap between germline ends came to 8 bases. The CDR3 length is 14 residues. CDR3 DNA sequence: TGTGCCAGCTCACCACCGGGAGTCACCTACGAGCAGTACTTC. It translates to CASSPPGVTYEQYF.

The chain is built from TRBV5-4 and TRBJ1-1, with 9 bases lining up with TRBD1. The CDR3 spans 12 residues. CDR1 is SGHNT and CDR2 is YYREEE in the germline V gene (reference sequence). The junction had 5 bases not matched to a gene; V was cut back by 3 bases and J by 11 bases. This CDR3 is CASSSPGQGAFF. CDR3 DNA: TGTGCCAGCAGCTCCCCAGGACAGGGGGCTTTCTTT.

This sequence joins TRBV25-1 and TRBJ2-3; D gene unclear. V lost 5 bases, J lost 6 bases, and 12 bases lay in between. CDR3 length: 13 residues. Per the germline V gene, CDR1 is MGHDK and CDR2 is SYGVNS. The CDR3 DNA sequence: TGTGCCAGCAGTATCATATACGGGGATACGCAGTATTTT. This gives the protein CASSIIYGDTQYF.

The chain carries TRBV2 and TRBJ2-7; D possibly corresponds to TRBD2 (6 bases). With 5 bases removed from V and 5 bases from J, the gap between germline ends came to 16 bases. Germline CDR1 reads SNHLY; CDR2 reads FYNNEI. This CDR3 is built from 14 residues. In nucleotides, the CDR3 is TGTGCCAGCAGTCGGGACTTTCGCGTCGACGAGCAGTACTTC. Translating gives CASSRDFRVDEQYF.

This clone showed up just a few times. V usage is TRBV6-5 and J usage is TRBJ2-5; 8 bases align to TRBD1. There are 15 residues in the CDR3. The germline CDR1 and CDR2 sequences are MNHEY and SVGAGI. V shed 0 bases and J 2 bases; nucleotides not matched to a gene: 2. In DNA form, the CDR3 reads TGTGCCAGCAGTTACTCGGGGACAGGACAAGAGACCCAGTACTTC. It encodes CASSYSGTGQETQYF.

The chain combines TRBV9 with TRBJ2-3; 8 bases map to TRBD2. J was trimmed by 0 bases and V by 0 bases; bases with no gene match: 12. Germline CDR1 is SGDLS and CDR2 is YYNGEE. The length of the CDR3 is 19 residues. In DNA, the CDR3 is TGTGCCAGCAGCGTAGCTATCGGGGGGGCCATTGTGAGCACAGATACGCAGTATTTT. This encodes CASSVAIGGAIVSTDTQYF.

The rearrangement links TRBV5-1 to TRBJ1-6, with unresolved D. V shed 1 base and J shed 8 bases, with 10 bases lying between them. The length of the CDR3 is 14 residues. CDR1 is SGHRS, CDR2 YFSETQ, per germline. CDR3 loop: CASSLRVADSPLHF. DNA of the CDR3: TGCGCCAGCAGCTTGAGAGTTGCGGATTCACCCCTCCACTTT.

This sequence joins TRBV29-1 and TRBJ1-2; a weak D match, TRBD1 (5 bases). This CDR3 has 13 amino acids. V lost 4 bases and J 0 bases, leaving 9 bases between the germline ends. Per the germline V gene, CDR1 is SQVTM and CDR2 is ANQGSEA. CDR3 in DNA: TGCAGCGTTGGCCCAGGGTCTAACTATGGCTACACCTTC. Protein sequence: CSVGPGSNYGYTF.

The J gene is TRBJ1-2, the V gene TRBV19; tentative D call: TRBD1 (6 bases). The CDR3 contains 15 residues. V lost 3 bases to trimming and J lost 2 bases, with 13 bases between them. Germline V lookup: CDR1 LNHDA, CDR2 SQIVND (reference sequence). The DNA of the CDR3 is TGTGCCAGTAGTATTTCCGGGGGGCCGAACTATGGCTACACCTTC. Amino acids: CASSISGGPNYGYTF.

The chain employs TRBV20-1 and TRBJ1-1; D is possibly TRBD1 (5 bases). CDR1 DFQATT and CDR2 SNEGSKA come from the germline V gene (reference sequence). The CDR3 runs 11 residues. V was clipped by 2 bases and J by 11 bases, with 12 bases between them. The CDR3 spells CSARFQGGAFF. In DNA form, the CDR3 reads TGCAGTGCTAGATTCCAGGGAGGGGCTTTCTTT.

This chain connects TRBV11-3 to TRBJ1-1, with TRBD1 matching over 10 bases. Germline trimming cut 4 bases from V and 7 bases from J; bases unmatched to any gene: 18. CDR3 length: 18 residues. The V gene's germline CDR1 is SGHNT and CDR2 YENEEA. Written as DNA, the CDR3 is TGTGCCAGCAGCTCCGACAGGGGGCCCCGGATCACATCCAATGAAGCTTTCTTT. The encoded protein is CASSSDRGPRITSNEAFF.